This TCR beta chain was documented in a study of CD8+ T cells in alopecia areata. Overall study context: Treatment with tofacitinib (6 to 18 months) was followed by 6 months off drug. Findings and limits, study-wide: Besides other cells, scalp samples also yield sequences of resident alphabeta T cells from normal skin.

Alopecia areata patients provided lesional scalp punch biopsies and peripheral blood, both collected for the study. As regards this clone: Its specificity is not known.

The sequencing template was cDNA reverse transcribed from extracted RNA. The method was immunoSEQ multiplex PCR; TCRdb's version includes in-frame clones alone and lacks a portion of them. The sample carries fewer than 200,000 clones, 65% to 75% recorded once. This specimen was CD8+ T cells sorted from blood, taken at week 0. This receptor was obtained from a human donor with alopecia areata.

The CDR3 nucleotides are TGCGCCAGCAGCCAAGAAGGACTATACTACAATGAGCAGTTCTTC. This codes for CASSQEGLYYNEQFF. The rearrangement uses TRBV4-1 and TRBJ2-1; perhaps TRBD2 as D (6 bases). The CDR3 covers 15 residues. V was cut by 0 bases and J by 3 bases, with 9 bases left in between. Per germline, CDR1 MGHRA and CDR2 YSYEKL.